One sample yielded the 19 T cell receptor beta chains listed below, sequenced in a study of cytomegalovirus exposure and HLA in healthy donors (dated by TCRdb to the late 2010s). Library prep was done by the immunoSEQ multiplex PCR assay. A mixture of 60 forward primers for TCR Vbeta segments and 13 reverse primers for TCR Jbeta segments was used in the multiplex PCR. TCRdb obtained this table from immuneACCESS and retained in-frame rearrangements with V and J assigned. These tables miss some clones; where compared with another copy, unresolved V genes account for less than half of the shortfall, and the remainder is unexplained. The sample contains around 120,000 clones, around 84% of them found a single time. 2% to 3% of the sample is in the top ten clones. Specimen: PBMCs. All receptors come from a man aged 50-59 years in good health and CMV-seronegative.

The chain has TRBV4-1 and TRBJ1-1, with D unclear. The V gene's germline CDR1 is MGHRA and CDR2 YSYEKL. This CDR3 has 14 residues. The germline V and J ends were trimmed by 2 bases and 2 bases, with 9 bases remaining between them. The CDR3 DNA sequence: TGCGCCAGCAGCCAATGGGCAGGCAACACTGAAGCTTTCTTT. This translates into CASSQWAGNTEAFF.

The V and J genes are TRBV2 and TRBJ2-2; TRBD2 is a possible D gene (5 bases). The CDR3 loop spans 11 amino acids. V was pared by 8 bases and J by 7 bases, with 8 bases between. CDR1 SNHLY and CDR2 FYNNEI come from the germline V gene. CDR3 sequence: CASGRGGELFF. The CDR3 nucleotides are TGTGCCAGCGGGAGAGGCGGGGAGCTGTTTTTT.

This chain connects TRBV2 to TRBJ2-3, with 8 bases identical to TRBD2. Germline CDR1 SNHLY, CDR2 FYNNEI. V lost 0 bases and J lost 4; bases outside the gene matches: 9. This CDR3 spans 17 amino acids. CDR3 sequence reads: CASSEALMGRGADTQYF. DNA for the CDR3: TGTGCCAGCAGTGAAGCGCTTATGGGGCGGGGGGCAGATACGCAGTATTTT.

This chain joins TRBV11-2 and TRBJ2-7, with D maybe TRBD2 (6 bases). The CDR3 has 13 residues. The germline V and J ends were trimmed by 1 base and 2 bases, with 6 bases remaining between them. CDR1 and CDR2 from the germline V gene are SGHAT and FQNNGV. The CDR3 DNA is TGTGCCAGCAGCTTAGGGAGGGCCTACGAGCAGTACTTC. Amino acid sequence: CASSLGRAYEQYF.

V usage is TRBV5-4 and J usage is TRBJ2-1, with D perhaps TRBD1 (6 bases). Germline V CDR1 and CDR2: SGHNT, YYREEE (reference sequence). The CDR3 length is 13 residues. V lost 0 bases, J lost 10 bases, and 11 bases lay in between. The CDR3 loop is CASSLVGGREQFF. The CDR3 DNA is TGTGCCAGCAGCTTGGTAGGGGGAAGAGAGCAGTTCTTC.

This chain joins TRBV30 and TRBJ1-2; tentatively, D is TRBD1 (6 bases). V was cut by 0 bases and J by 6 bases, with 17 bases left in between. CDR3 length: 15 residues. The germline gives CDR1 GTSNPN, CDR2 SVGIG (reference sequence). CDR3 nucleotide sequence: TGTGCCTGGAGTGTGGGGCTAGGGGGTAAACATGGCTACACCTTC. Its protein product is CAWSVGLGGKHGYTF.

V is TRBV2 and J is TRBJ2-5, with 8 bases that match TRBD2. This CDR3 has 16 residues. Losses at the gene ends were 6 bases for V and 2 bases for J; bases not matched to a gene: 11. Germline CDR1 reads SNHLY; CDR2 reads FYNNEI. CDR3 sequence (DNA): TGTGCCAGCAGGAGGGGGGGCGGGGGGTTTCAAGAGACCCAGTACTTC. Its protein product is CASRRGGGGFQETQYF.

The rearrangement uses TRBV27 and TRBJ2-5; the match to TRBD1 covers 9 bases. CDR3 length: 13 amino acids. Per the germline V gene, CDR1 is MNHEY and CDR2 is SMNVEV (reference sequence). With 5 bases clipped from V and 7 bases from J, the junction kept 5 bases outside the gene matches. The CDR3 loop is CASSAGTGRTQYF. Here the CDR3 DNA reads TGTGCCAGCAGTGCGGGGACAGGGCGGACCCAGTACTTC.

This clone was seen a handful of times. The chain couples TRBV9 to TRBJ2-7, with D possibly TRBD1 on 6 matching bases. V dropped 3 bases and J dropped 0 bases, with 13 bases sitting between them. CDR3 length: 15 amino acids. The germline CDR1 and CDR2 sequences are SGDLS and YYNGEE. The CDR3 nucleotides read TGTGCCAGCAGCGCGGGACACTCGAGCTCCTACGAGCAGTACTTC. This gives the protein CASSAGHSSSYEQYF.

This chain links TRBV6-1 with TRBJ2-7, with TRBD1 matching over 10 bases. The CDR3 extends over 15 amino acids. The germline V gene encodes CDR1 MNHNS and CDR2 SASEGT. Losses at the gene ends were 1 base for V and 6 bases for J; bases not matched to a gene: 6. The chain's CDR3 is CASSEVGDRGSEQYF. The CDR3 bases are TGTGCCAGCAGTGAAGTCGGGGACAGGGGTTCCGAGCAGTACTTC.

The chain employs TRBV9 and TRBJ2-7, with TRBD1 as a possible D gene (6 bases). V lost 0 bases to trimming and J lost 3 bases, with 10 bases between them. Germline V lookup: CDR1 SGDLS, CDR2 YYNGEE. This CDR3 is 14 amino acids long. The CDR3 DNA is TGTGCCAGCAGCGTAGTGGGACATAGCTACGAGCAGTACTTC. Amino acids: CASSVVGHSYEQYF.

The chain combines TRBV4-3 with TRBJ2-2; no firm D call. Per the germline V gene, CDR1 is LGHNA and CDR2 is YSLEER. The CDR3 consists of 13 residues. V lost 1 base and J lost 6, with 6 bases in between. CDR3 DNA: TGCGCCAGCAGCCAAGTCAGTGCCGGGGAGCTGTTTTTT. Protein: CASSQVSAGELFF.

Here the CDR3 DNA reads TGTGCCAGCAGTGAACCCTCCAGGAGCGGGGGGGCCAATGAGCAGTTCTTC. Its protein is CASSEPSRSGGANEQFF. The chain uses TRBV25-1 and TRBJ2-1; TRBD2 aligns across 10 bases. The CDR3 is 17 amino acids. Germline-derived CDR1 and CDR2 are MGHDK and SYGVNS. Trimming at V came to 2 bases and at J to 6 bases, leaving 10 bases not matched to a gene.

The chain links TRBV5-1 to TRBJ2-3; D is uncertain. CDR1 is SGHRS and CDR2 is YFSETQ in the germline V gene. This CDR3 comprises 15 residues. Between the trimmed V and J ends, which lost 0 bases and 8 bases, there was a span of 16 bases. CDR3 DNA sequence: TGCGCCAGCAGCTTGGTACGGCCGACCCCGGGTACGCAGTATTTT. Translating gives CASSLVRPTPGTQYF.

This clone has just one count. The genes are TRBV15 and TRBJ2-1; tentative D call: TRBD2 (5 bases). V dropped 0 bases and J dropped 7 bases, with 7 bases sitting between them. Germline values: CDR1 LNHNV, CDR2 YYDKDF (reference sequence). The CDR3 length is 13 residues. In DNA, the CDR3 is TGTGCCACCAGCAGAGATCGGGGTAATGAGCAGTTCTTC. Its protein product is CATSRDRGNEQFF.

The V call is TRBV5-8, the J call TRBJ2-1, with TRBD1 matching 10 bases. The CDR3 covers 15 residues. Germline V lookup: CDR1 SGHTS, CDR2 YDEGEE. With 1 base clipped from V and 10 bases from J, the junction kept 8 bases outside the gene matches. CDR3 sequence (DNA): TGTGCCAGCAGCTTGAGTGGACAGGGGGTACGCGAGCAGTTCTTC. Amino acids: CASSLSGQGVREQFF.

The V call is TRBV19, the J call TRBJ2-3; the match to TRBD2 covers 10 bases. The V segment lost 7 bases and the J segment 3 bases; nucleotides outside the gene matches: 4. CDR3 size: 14 residues. Per the germline V gene, CDR1 is LNHDA and CDR2 is SQIVND (reference sequence). CDR3 amino acids: CASKPSGGTDTQYF. The CDR3 DNA follows: TGTGCCAGTAAACCTAGCGGGGGAACAGATACGCAGTATTTT.

The chain is built from TRBV6-5 and TRBJ1-5; D is possibly TRBD1 (6 bases). Trimming cost V 4 bases and J 0 bases, with 13 bases left between them. Germline V gene sequence: CDR1 MNHEY, CDR2 SVGAGI. This CDR3 is built from 16 residues. DNA of the CDR3: TGTGCCAGCAGTTCAACGAGGGGGTCTAGCAATCAGCCCCAGCATTTT. It encodes CASSSTRGSSNQPQHF.

This chain links TRBV13 with TRBJ2-2; TRBD2 agrees at 11 bases. Looked up from germline, CDR1 is PRHDT and CDR2 is FYEKMQ (reference sequence). The CDR3 runs 16 residues. V trimming: 4 bases; J trimming: 4 bases; junction bases outside the gene matches: 5. The CDR3 DNA follows: TGTGCCAGCAGCTCCCTAGCGGGGGGCCCCACCGGGGAGCTGTTTTTT. It translates to CASSSLAGGPTGELFF.